These T cell receptor beta chains were read from a single sample in a study of identical twins. One entry per CDR3 protein, called by TCRdb with MiXCR from the 5' RACE reads. The profile shows about 340,000 distinct CDR3 sequences, approximately 10% of them singletons. Sequenced material: naive T cells sorted from blood. These receptors all come from a woman aged 45-65 years in good health. CDR3s include the opening cysteine and the closing phenylalanine or tryptophan. The order of the fields is clone size, V gene, J gene, D gene, CDR3 protein, CDR3 DNA. D genes are given only for firm matches. Clone size, where shown, is once, few, many, or a class for clones that have expanded.

abundance: .; v_gene: TRBV29-1; j_gene: TRBJ1-2; d_gene: .; CDR3aa: CSVEAQLFYGYTF; CDR3nt: TGCAGCGTAGAGGCCCAGTTGTTCTATGGCTACACCTTC
abundance: few; v_gene: TRBV20-1; j_gene: TRBJ2-1; d_gene: TRBD2; CDR3aa: CSARDREGKPYNEQFF; CDR3nt: TGCAGTGCTAGAGATAGGGAGGGGAAACCTTACAATGAGCAGTTCTTC
abundance: many; v_gene: TRBV5-1; j_gene: TRBJ1-5; d_gene: .; CDR3aa: CATPRVLDLQPQHF; CDR3nt: TGCGCCACCCCGCGAGTACTGGACCTTCAGCCCCAGCATTTT
abundance: .; v_gene: TRBV4-1; j_gene: TRBJ2-1; d_gene: .; CDR3aa: CASSHMVF; CDR3nt: TGCGCCAGCAGCCACATGGTCTTC
abundance: .; v_gene: TRBV12-5; j_gene: TRBJ2-5; d_gene: TRBD1; CDR3aa: CASGFKTGSETQYF; CDR3nt: TGTGCTAGTGGTTTTAAGACAGGGTCAGAGACCCAGTACTTC
abundance: once; v_gene: TRBV3-1; j_gene: TRBJ1-6; d_gene: .; CDR3aa: CASSPGRINSPLHF; CDR3nt: TGTGCCAGCAGCCCGGGACGGATAAATTCACCCCTCCACTTT
abundance: few; v_gene: TRBV7-9; j_gene: TRBJ2-1; d_gene: .; CDR3aa: CASSLRERLFNEQFF; CDR3nt: TGTGCCAGCAGCTTAAGGGAACGGCTATTCAATGAGCAGTTCTTC
abundance: few; v_gene: TRBV7-3; j_gene: TRBJ1-1; d_gene: .; CDR3aa: CASSLDGTALGAFF; CDR3nt: TGTGCCAGCAGCTTAGACGGGACTGCCCTGGGGGCTTTCTTT
abundance: few; v_gene: TRBV4-1; j_gene: TRBJ2-2; d_gene: TRBD1; CDR3aa: CASSPMARGIIDTGELFF; CDR3nt: TGCGCCAGCAGCCCGATGGCCAGGGGGATTATCGACACCGGGGAGCTGTTTTTT
abundance: few; v_gene: TRBV20-1; j_gene: TRBJ2-1; d_gene: TRBD2; CDR3aa: CSVPSGGLAGGYNEQFF; CDR3nt: TGCAGTGTCCCGTCGGGGGGACTAGCGGGAGGTTACAATGAGCAGTTCTTC
abundance: many; v_gene: TRBV10-3; j_gene: TRBJ2-1; d_gene: .; CDR3aa: CAIRKQASSYNEQFF; CDR3nt: TGTGCCATCAGGAAGCAGGCGAGCTCCTACAATGAGCAGTTCTTC
abundance: many; v_gene: TRBV10-3; j_gene: TRBJ2-1; d_gene: .; CDR3aa: CAISAVERNEQFF; CDR3nt: TGTGCCATCAGTGCGGTGGAGCGCAATGAGCAGTTCTTC
abundance: few; v_gene: TRBV11-2; j_gene: TRBJ1-1; d_gene: .; CDR3aa: CASSLDLKNTEAFF; CDR3nt: TGTGCCAGCAGCTTAGATCTTAAGAACACTGAAGCTTTCTTT
abundance: many; v_gene: TRBV13; j_gene: TRBJ2-5; d_gene: .; CDR3aa: CASSLVGPTETQYF; CDR3nt: TGTGCCAGCAGCTTAGTAGGCCCGACGGAGACCCAGTACTTC
abundance: .; v_gene: TRBV30; j_gene: TRBJ2-7; d_gene: .; CDR3aa: CAWSPEGNEQYF; CDR3nt: TGTGCCTGGAGTCCCGAGGGGAACGAGCAGTACTTC
abundance: many; v_gene: TRBV7-9; j_gene: TRBJ2-1; d_gene: .; CDR3aa: CASSLVTRNEQFF; CDR3nt: TGTGCCAGCAGCTTAGTTACCCGCAATGAGCAGTTCTTC
abundance: many; v_gene: TRBV29-1; j_gene: TRBJ2-7; d_gene: .; CDR3aa: CSVVSALSYEQYF; CDR3nt: TGCAGCGTTGTCAGTGCCCTCTCCTACGAGCAGTACTTC
abundance: few; v_gene: TRBV19; j_gene: TRBJ2-1; d_gene: TRBD2; CDR3aa: CASSIDRVGGVEQFF; CDR3nt: TGTGCCAGTAGTATAGATCGGGTGGGAGGGGTTGAGCAGTTCTTC
abundance: .; v_gene: TRBV29-1; j_gene: TRBJ2-2; d_gene: TRBD1; CDR3aa: CSAGTANTGELFF; CDR3nt: TGCAGCGCAGGGACAGCGAACACCGGGGAGCTGTTTTTT
abundance: few; v_gene: TRBV15; j_gene: TRBJ1-2; d_gene: .; CDR3aa: CATSRGDGAYGYTF; CDR3nt: TGTGCCACCAGCAGGGGGGACGGAGCCTATGGCTACACCTTC
abundance: few; v_gene: TRBV7-3; j_gene: TRBJ1-5; d_gene: .; CDR3aa: CASSPLGGRNQPQHF; CDR3nt: TGTGCCAGCAGTCCCCTTGGGGGGCGCAATCAGCCCCAGCATTTT
abundance: .; v_gene: TRBV2; j_gene: TRBJ2-1; d_gene: .; CDR3aa: CASETGRGAGNEQFF; CDR3nt: TGTGCCAGCGAAACGGGCCGGGGGGCTGGGAATGAGCAGTTCTTC
abundance: many; v_gene: TRBV29-1; j_gene: TRBJ2-1; d_gene: .; CDR3aa: CSVDDYSLVQFF; CDR3nt: TGCAGCGTTGATGACTACTCGTTGGTGCAGTTCTTC
abundance: .; v_gene: TRBV11-2; j_gene: TRBJ2-5; d_gene: TRBD2; CDR3aa: CASSLAGLAGLTRGETQYF; CDR3nt: TGTGCCAGCAGCTTAGCGGGACTAGCGGGACTAACACGGGGGGAGACCCAGTACTTC
abundance: .; v_gene: TRBV7-9; j_gene: TRBJ2-1; d_gene: .; CDR3aa: CASRRGDTPYNEQFF; CDR3nt: TGTGCCAGTAGAAGAGGGGACACGCCCTACAATGAGCAGTTCTTC
abundance: few; v_gene: TRBV12-3/TRBV12-4; j_gene: TRBJ1-4; d_gene: .; CDR3aa: CASSLLLGETGLAKLFF; CDR3nt: TGTGCCAGCAGTTTATTATTGGGGGAGACAGGCTTGGCAAAACTGTTTTTT
abundance: .; v_gene: TRBV10-1; j_gene: TRBJ2-3; d_gene: .; CDR3aa: CASSESSDRGGQQYF; CDR3nt: TGCGCCAGCAGTGAGTCGAGTGACCGAGGGGGACAGCAGTATTTT
abundance: .; v_gene: TRBV28; j_gene: TRBJ2-1; d_gene: TRBD1; CDR3aa: CASSVVSTGLFNEQFF; CDR3nt: TGTGCCAGCAGCGTAGTCTCGACAGGGTTATTCAATGAGCAGTTCTTC
abundance: once; v_gene: TRBV6-5; j_gene: TRBJ2-3; d_gene: .; CDR3aa: CASSYPTPEVQYF; CDR3nt: TGTGCCAGCAGTTATCCTACACCAGAAGTGCAGTATTTT
abundance: .; v_gene: TRBV3-1; j_gene: TRBJ1-1; d_gene: .; CDR3aa: CASSQVGFSQPAFF; CDR3nt: TGTGCCAGCAGCCAAGTCGGTTTTTCGCAGCCGGCTTTCTTT
abundance: .; v_gene: TRBV6-5; j_gene: TRBJ2-6; d_gene: .; CDR3aa: CASSYAQLSSGANVLTF; CDR3nt: TGTGCCAGCAGTTACGCCCAGTTAAGCTCTGGGGCCAACGTCCTGACTTTC
abundance: few; v_gene: TRBV12-3/TRBV12-4; j_gene: TRBJ2-3; d_gene: TRBD2; CDR3aa: CASSFRGRALDTQYF; CDR3nt: TGTGCCAGCAGTTTTCGCGGGAGGGCCCTAGATACGCAGTATTTT
abundance: many; v_gene: TRBV11-3; j_gene: TRBJ2-4; d_gene: TRBD2; CDR3aa: CASSLVAGVQAKNIQYF; CDR3nt: TGTGCCAGCAGCTTAGTCGCGGGGGTACAAGCCAAAAACATTCAGTACTTC
abundance: .; v_gene: TRBV27; j_gene: TRBJ2-1; d_gene: TRBD2; CDR3aa: CASRPGLAGVGEQFF; CDR3nt: TGTGCCAGCAGGCCGGGACTAGCGGGGGTGGGTGAGCAGTTCTTC
abundance: once; v_gene: TRBV12-5; j_gene: TRBJ2-1; d_gene: TRBD2; CDR3aa: CASGLVLGGGPVGSYNEQLF; CDR3nt: TGTGCTAGTGGTTTGGTACTCGGGGGAGGGCCTGTCGGATCCTACAATGAGCAGCTCTTC
abundance: few; v_gene: TRBV29-1; j_gene: TRBJ2-7; d_gene: .; CDR3aa: CSVAEGPYEQYF; CDR3nt: TGCAGCGTCGCCGAAGGCCCATACGAGCAGTACTTC
abundance: few; v_gene: TRBV5-1; j_gene: TRBJ1-2; d_gene: .; CDR3aa: CASSFESVGYTF; CDR3nt: TGCGCCAGCAGCTTCGAGTCGGTGGGCTACACCTTC